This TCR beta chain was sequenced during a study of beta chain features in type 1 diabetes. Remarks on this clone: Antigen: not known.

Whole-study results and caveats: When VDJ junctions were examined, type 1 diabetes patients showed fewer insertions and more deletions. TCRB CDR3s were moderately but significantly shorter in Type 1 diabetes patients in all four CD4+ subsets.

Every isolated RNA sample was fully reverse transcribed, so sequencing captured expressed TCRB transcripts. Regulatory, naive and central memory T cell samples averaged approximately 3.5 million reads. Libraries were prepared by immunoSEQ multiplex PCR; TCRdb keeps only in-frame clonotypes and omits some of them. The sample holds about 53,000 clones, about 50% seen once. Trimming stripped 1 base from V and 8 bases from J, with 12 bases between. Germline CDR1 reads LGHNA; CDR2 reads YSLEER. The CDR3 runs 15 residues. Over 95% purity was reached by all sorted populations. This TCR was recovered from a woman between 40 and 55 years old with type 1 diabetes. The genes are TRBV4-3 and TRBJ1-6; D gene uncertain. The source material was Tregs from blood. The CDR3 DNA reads TGCGCCAGCAGCCAAGTTATTATGGGCGATTCACCCCTCCACTTT. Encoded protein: CASSQVIMGDSPLHF.